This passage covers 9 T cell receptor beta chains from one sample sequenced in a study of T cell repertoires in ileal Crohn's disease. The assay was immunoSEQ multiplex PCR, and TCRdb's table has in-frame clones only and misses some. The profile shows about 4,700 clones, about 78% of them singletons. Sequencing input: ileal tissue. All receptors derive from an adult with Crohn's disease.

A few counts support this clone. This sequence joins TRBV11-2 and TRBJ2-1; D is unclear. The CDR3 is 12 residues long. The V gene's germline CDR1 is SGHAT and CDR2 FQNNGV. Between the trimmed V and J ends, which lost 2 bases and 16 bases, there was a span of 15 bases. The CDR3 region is CASSLSPEENFF. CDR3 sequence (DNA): TGTGCCAGCAGCTTAAGCCCAGAGGAAAACTTCTTC.

CDR3 coding DNA: TGTGCCAGCTCACCAAAAAGTGGGAGCTGGTCCGGAAACACCATATATTTT. This codes for CASSPKSGSWSGNTIYF. The chain uses TRBV18 and TRBJ1-3; D remains unclear. The CDR3 sequence is 17 residues long. Between the trimmed V and J ends, which lost 2 bases and 4 bases, there was a span of 18 bases. CDR1 is KGHSH, CDR2 LQKENI, per germline.

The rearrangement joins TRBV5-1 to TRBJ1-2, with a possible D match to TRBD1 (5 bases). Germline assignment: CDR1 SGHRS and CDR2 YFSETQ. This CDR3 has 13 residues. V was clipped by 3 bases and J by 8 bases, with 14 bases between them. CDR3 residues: CASSSNQGNGYTF. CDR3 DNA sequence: TGCGCCAGCAGCTCTAATCAGGGTAACGGCTACACCTTC.

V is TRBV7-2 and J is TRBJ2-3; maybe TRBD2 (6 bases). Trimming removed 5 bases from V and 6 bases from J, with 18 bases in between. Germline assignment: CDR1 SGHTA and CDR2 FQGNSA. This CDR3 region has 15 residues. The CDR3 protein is CASSQGAGFGDTQYF. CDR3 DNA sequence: TGTGCCAGCAGCCAAGGGGCGGGGTTCGGGGATACGCAGTATTTT.

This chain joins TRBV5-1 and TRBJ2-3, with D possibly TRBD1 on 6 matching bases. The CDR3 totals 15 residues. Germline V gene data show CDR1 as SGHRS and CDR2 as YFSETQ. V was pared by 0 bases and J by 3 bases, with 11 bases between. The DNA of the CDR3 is TGCGCCAGCAGCTTGGGGGGCCAGGGGACAGATACGCAGTATTTT. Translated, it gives CASSLGGQGTDTQYF. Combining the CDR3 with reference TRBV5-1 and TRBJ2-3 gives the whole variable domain KAGVTQTPRYLIKTRGQQVTLSCSPISGHRSVSWYQQTPGQGLQFLFEYFSETQRNKGNFPGRFSGRQFSNSRSEMNVSTLELGDSALYLCASSLGGQGTDTQYFGPGTRLTVL.

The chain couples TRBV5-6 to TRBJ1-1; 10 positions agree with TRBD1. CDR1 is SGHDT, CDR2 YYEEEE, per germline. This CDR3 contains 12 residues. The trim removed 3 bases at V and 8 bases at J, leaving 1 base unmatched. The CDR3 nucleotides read TGTGCCAGCAGCTCGGACAGGGGGGAAGCTTTCTTT. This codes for CASSSDRGEAFF.

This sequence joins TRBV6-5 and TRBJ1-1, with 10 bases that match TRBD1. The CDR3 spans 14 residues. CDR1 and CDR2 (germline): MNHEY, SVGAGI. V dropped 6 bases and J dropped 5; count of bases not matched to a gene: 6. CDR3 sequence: CASRGGQGMTEAFF. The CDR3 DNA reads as TGTGCCAGCAGGGGGGGACAGGGGATGACTGAAGCTTTCTTT.

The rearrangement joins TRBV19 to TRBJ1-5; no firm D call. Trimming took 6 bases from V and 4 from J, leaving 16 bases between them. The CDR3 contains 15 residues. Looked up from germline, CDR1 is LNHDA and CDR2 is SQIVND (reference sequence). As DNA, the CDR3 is TGTGCCAGTAGACTCTCATGGGGAGGGAATCAGCCCCAGCATTTT. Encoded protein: CASRLSWGGNQPQHF.

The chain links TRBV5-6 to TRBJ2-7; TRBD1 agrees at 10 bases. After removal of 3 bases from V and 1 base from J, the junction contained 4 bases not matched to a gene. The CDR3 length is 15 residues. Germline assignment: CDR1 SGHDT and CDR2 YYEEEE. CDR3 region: CASSYGTGASYEQYF. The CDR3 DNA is TGTGCCAGCAGCTACGGGACAGGGGCTTCCTACGAGCAGTACTTC.